These T cell receptor beta chains were read from a single sample in a study of blood T cell repertoires in COVID-19. Using immunoSEQ multiplex PCR, the repertoire was profiled, and TCRdb retains in-frame clones only, with some absent. Of 170,000 or so clones in the sample, around nine tenths were seen once. The specimen sequenced was peripheral blood. All receptors derive from a young woman who had recovered from COVID-19. Each CDR3 is given with its conserved first and last residue. D genes are given only for firm matches. Rows give clone size only sometimes, using once, few, many, or a class for an expanded clone.

abundance	d_gene	v_gene	j_gene	CDR3nt	CDR3aa
NA	NA	TRBV19	TRBJ2-6	TGTGCCAGTATACAGGGTAGCGGGGCCAACGTCCTGACTTTC	CASIQGSGANVLTF
NA	TRBD1	TRBV6-2/TRBV6-3	TRBJ1-6	TGTGCCAGCAGCCAGGGACAGGGGATCGGATCACCCCTCCACTTT	CASSQGQGIGSPLHF
few	TRBD2	TRBV4-2	TRBJ2-3	TGTGCCAGCAGCCGCTCCGGGACTAGCGGGAGGGCCCCAGATACGCAGTATTTT	CASSRSGTSGRAPDTQYF
NA	TRBD1	TRBV7-3	TRBJ2-2	TGTGCCAGCAGCTCGCAGGACAGGAGGAACACCGGGGAGCTGTTTTTT	CASSSQDRRNTGELFF
NA	NA	TRBV28	TRBJ2-3	TGTGCCAGCAGTTCGACGGGAGGCACAGATACGCAGTATTTT	CASSSTGGTDTQYF
few	NA	TRBV4-2	TRBJ2-2	TGTGCCAGCAGCCAAGGGATCGGGGACACCGGGGAGCTGTTTTTT	CASSQGIGDTGELFF
NA	NA	TRBV12-3/TRBV12-4	TRBJ1-2	TGTGCCAGCAGTTTGGTCCAGGCTCATGGCTACACCTTC	CASSLVQAHGYTF
NA	TRBD2	TRBV7-9	TRBJ2-1	TGTGCCAGCAGTCCATATAGCGGGAGTTTACCTGAGCAGTTCTTC	CASSPYSGSLPEQFF
once	TRBD2	TRBV7-2	TRBJ2-3	TGTGCCAGCAGCTTAGGTGGGACTAGCGGGAGGGATACGCAGTATTTT	CASSLGGTSGRDTQYF
NA	TRBD1	TRBV18	TRBJ2-5	TGTGCCAGCTCACCACTTTCAGGGGGCGAGACCCAGTACTTC	CASSPLSGGETQYF
NA	TRBD2	TRBV24-1	TRBJ2-2	TGTGCCACCAGTGATCCGGGACTAGCGGGAGGGCCTAGGGGGGAGCTGTTTTTT	CATSDPGLAGGPRGELFF
once	NA	TRBV7-9	TRBJ1-1	TGTGCCAGCAGTTCTACAGCTTTCACTGAAGCTTTCTTT	CASSSTAFTEAFF
NA	NA	TRBV5-1	TRBJ2-1	TGCGCCAGCAGCTTGTTAGGCTCGGACACCTACTACAATGAGCAGTTCTTC	CASSLLGSDTYYNEQFF
NA	NA	TRBV9	TRBJ1-2	TGTGCCAGCAGCGTAGGGGCAGGTAACTATGGCTACACCTTC	CASSVGAGNYGYTF
NA	TRBD1	TRBV7-2	TRBJ1-6	TGTGCCAGCACCCTCAGGGGGGCTGATTCACCCCTCCACTTT	CASTLRGADSPLHF
NA	NA	TRBV2	TRBJ2-2	TGTGCCAGCACTAACACCGGGGAGCTGTTTTTT	CASTNTGELFF
few	NA	TRBV7-8	TRBJ1-5	TGTGCCAGCAGCAAAGGGGGTTGGAATCAGCCCCAGCATTTT	CASSKGGWNQPQHF
NA	TRBD1	TRBV19	TRBJ1-1	TGTGCCAGTAGTATGCGGGGCAGGGGGAGAAACACTGAAGCTTTCTTT	CASSMRGRGRNTEAFF
NA	TRBD1	TRBV19	TRBJ1-5	TGTGCCAGTAGTATTGGACAGGGCAAAGGGCCCCAGCATTTT	CASSIGQGKGPQHF
NA	NA	TRBV6-1	TRBJ1-1	TGTGCCAGCAGTTCCCGGACAGAGTTGAACACTGAAGCTTTCTTT	CASSSRTELNTEAFF
once	NA	TRBV9	TRBJ2-5	TGTGCCAGCAGCGTAGAGGGGGGGCGAGAGACCCAGTACTTC	CASSVEGGRETQYF
NA	TRBD1	TRBV6-5	TRBJ1-4	TGTGCCAGCAGTTACTCAGGGACAGAGCTCGGTGAAAAACTGTTTTTT	CASSYSGTELGEKLFF
NA	NA	TRBV7-2	TRBJ1-5	TGTGCCAGCGGCGGGGGCCGGGGGCAGGGTCAGCCCCAGCATTTT	CASGGGRGQGQPQHF
NA	TRBD1	TRBV7-3	TRBJ1-1	TGTGCCAGCAGCTTAGAAGGGGGCAGGAACACTGAAGCTTTCTTT	CASSLEGGRNTEAFF
NA	TRBD1	TRBV18	TRBJ1-1	TGTGCCAGCTCACCCACCGGGACAGGGGGGACTGAAGCTTTCTTT	CASSPTGTGGTEAFF
NA	NA	TRBV7-2	TRBJ1-5	TGTGCCAGCAGCTTAGATCCCGCGAATCAGCCCCAGCATTTT	CASSLDPANQPQHF
NA	NA	TRBV5-1	TRBJ2-4	TGCGCCAGCAGCTTGGAACAGAAAAACATTCAGTACTTC	CASSLEQKNIQYF
NA	NA	TRBV11-3	TRBJ1-1	TGTGCCAGCAGCTTAGCACAGGGTAGGACTGAAGCTTTCTTT	CASSLAQGRTEAFF
once	NA	TRBV10-3	TRBJ2-2	TGTGCCTCGTTCGCCGGGACTTCGAACACCGGGGAGCTGTTTTTT	CASFAGTSNTGELFF
NA	TRBD1	TRBV11-2	TRBJ1-1	TGTGCCAGCAGCTGGGACAGGGGGATGAAAACTGAAGCTTTCTTT	CASSWDRGMKTEAFF
NA	TRBD1	TRBV14	TRBJ1-1	TGTGCCAGCCCGGGACAGGGAAGACCTGAAGCTTTCTTT	CASPGQGRPEAFF
NA	NA	TRBV3-1/TRBV3-2	TRBJ1-5	TGTGCCAGCAGCCGCAGGGTTAGTCAGCCCCAGCATTTT	CASSRRVSQPQHF
NA	TRBD1	TRBV11-1	TRBJ2-7	TGTGCCAGCAGCTTAGTTGGTTCGGGGACAGCCTACGAGCAGTACTTC	CASSLVGSGTAYEQYF
NA	NA	TRBV9	TRBJ2-1	TGTGCCAGCAGCGTACAGGGGAGCTCCTACAATGAGCAGTTCTTC	CASSVQGSSYNEQFF
NA	NA	TRBV27	TRBJ2-1	TGTGCCAGCAGTTTATCCAGGGTTCCCTACAATGAGCAGTTCTTC	CASSLSRVPYNEQFF
NA	NA	TRBV30	TRBJ1-6	TGTGCCTGGAGCCTTGACAGGAATTCACCCCTCCACTTT	CAWSLDRNSPLHF
NA	NA	TRBV27	TRBJ2-5	TGTGCCAGCAGTTTATCTCCAAGACGAGGGACCCAGTACTTC	CASSLSPRRGTQYF
NA	TRBD1	TRBV7-9	TRBJ2-3	TGTGCCAGCAGCTTACACCCGGGACAGACTTCAGATACGCAGTATTTT	CASSLHPGQTSDTQYF
NA	TRBD2	TRBV7-3	TRBJ2-1	TGTGCCAGCAGCTTAATCCCTAGCGGGAGGGAGGGCAATGAGCAGTTCTTC	CASSLIPSGREGNEQFF
few	TRBD2	TRBV7-3	TRBJ2-7	TGTGCCAGCAGCCTCGGGACTAGCGGCCCCTACGAGCAGTACTTC	CASSLGTSGPYEQYF
NA	TRBD2	TRBV4-3	TRBJ2-1	TGCGCCAGCAGCCAGTTTGGACTAGCGGGATTCGAGTCCTACAATGAGCAGTTCTTC	CASSQFGLAGFESYNEQFF
NA	TRBD1	TRBV7-9	TRBJ1-4	TGTGCCAGCAGCCCGAGGACAGGATCAACTAATGAAAAACTGTTTTTT	CASSPRTGSTNEKLFF
once	TRBD1	TRBV7-9	TRBJ1-2	TGTGCCAGCAGCCGAGAGGGGGCTCACTATGGCTACACCTTC	CASSREGAHYGYTF
NA	NA	TRBV24-1	TRBJ2-1	TGTGCCACCAGTGATCCATTAGCGGAACCGGGGAATGAGCAGTTCTTC	CATSDPLAEPGNEQFF
medium-sized	TRBD1	TRBV6-1	TRBJ1-6	TGTGCCAGCAGTGAAGGTGCCGGGACAGGGGCCTCACCCCTCCACTTT	CASSEGAGTGASPLHF
NA	NA	TRBV6-1	TRBJ1-1	TGTGCCAGCAGTGAACGTACGATGAGCACTGAAGCTTTCTTT	CASSERTMSTEAFF
few	TRBD2	TRBV7-3	TRBJ2-3	TGTGCCAGCAGTTCCCCGACTAGCGGGGGCCCAGATACGCAGTATTTT	CASSSPTSGGPDTQYF
once	NA	TRBV18	TRBJ2-5	TGTGCCAGCTCACCGAGAACCGGGAACAGGGAGCGGGAGACCCAGTACTTC	CASSPRTGNRERETQYF
NA	NA	TRBV7-3	TRBJ2-5	TGTGCCAGCAGTTTAGGGGGGGGTCAAGAGACCCAGTACTTC	CASSLGGGQETQYF
NA	NA	TRBV27	TRBJ1-1	TGTGCCAGCAGTTTAAACCGAGGGATGCCTGAAGCTTTCTTT	CASSLNRGMPEAFF
NA	TRBD1	TRBV9	TRBJ2-1	TGTGCCAGCAGCGTGGGAGGGGGACCGGGACAGGGGTCCTACAATGAGCAGTTCTTC	CASSVGGGPGQGSYNEQFF